This TCR beta chain originates from a study of human T cells and chemical hapten exposure. The wider study: Weekly diphenylcyclopropenone doses were given to patients' scalps across the approximately 25-week study. Minor volume differences among pooled libraries chiefly drove per-sample TCR yield variation.

The sample holds many counts of this clonotype. Germline V gene sequence: CDR1 KGHSH, CDR2 LQKENI. V lost 4 bases to trimming and J lost 2 bases; unmatched junction nucleotides: 4. This CDR3 spans 14 amino acids. Individual cDNA molecules had unique molecular identifiers attached to them by the library. Using its own MiXCR run on the RACE reads, TCRdb lists one record per CDR3 protein. The sample consists of around 40,000 distinct CDR3 sequences, roughly 12% of them appearing once. Noted time point: patch test 3, about 24 weeks after DPC sensitization. The treatment was: therapeutic diphenylcyclopropenone sensitization with weekly scalp DPC. The template was total RNA from unfractionated whole blood.

This material consisted of whole blood, taken in connection with sensitization to the hapten diphenylcyclopropenone (DPC). The chain combines TRBV18 with TRBJ2-5; the match to TRBD1 covers 7 bases. The receptor was derived from a middle-aged woman with alopecia areata. Some clones in this sample may be carry-over from other donors' samples. CDR3: CASSLGQDQETQYF. CDR3 DNA sequence: TGTGCCAGCTCACTCGGACAGGATCAAGAGACCCAGTACTTC.